These T cell receptor beta chains were read from a single sample in a study of cytomegalovirus exposure and HLA in healthy donors. Clones were sequenced by immunoSEQ multiplex PCR, and TCRdb holds only the in-frame ones, with some missing. In the table there are roughly 180,000 clones, around four fifths of which are singletons. The sequenced sample was PBMCs. These receptors all stem from a girl aged 10 to 17 in good health and CMV-seropositive. CDR3s include the opening cysteine and the closing phenylalanine or tryptophan. A D gene is named only where the DNA matches it firmly. Part of the rows lack a size; the others show once, few, many or a class for expanded clones.

clone_size: NA
cdr3_length: 12
v_call: TRBV30
d_call: NA
j_call: TRBJ1-1
cdr3_nt: TGTGCCTGGAGTGGCCGGGGGATTGAAGCTTTCTTT
cdr3_aa: CAWSGRGIEAFF

clone_size: NA
cdr3_length: 14
v_call: TRBV5-1
d_call: TRBD1
j_call: TRBJ2-7
cdr3_nt: TGCGCCAGCAGCTTCGACAGGGCCTCTGACGAGCAGTACTTC
cdr3_aa: CASSFDRASDEQYF

clone_size: NA
cdr3_length: 14
v_call: TRBV6-5
d_call: TRBD1
j_call: TRBJ1-1
cdr3_nt: TGTGCCAGCAGTAAACAGGGGTCTGCGACTGAAGCTTTCTTT
cdr3_aa: CASSKQGSATEAFF

clone_size: NA
cdr3_length: 14
v_call: TRBV7-6
d_call: TRBD2
j_call: TRBJ2-7
cdr3_nt: TGTGCCAGCAGCTTTGCGGGGAGCGGGAGCGAGCAGTACTTC
cdr3_aa: CASSFAGSGSEQYF

clone_size: NA
cdr3_length: 16
v_call: TRBV5-1
d_call: TRBD1
j_call: TRBJ1-2
cdr3_nt: TGCGCCAGCAGCTTCATGGGGGGACAGGGAAACTATGGCTACACCTTC
cdr3_aa: CASSFMGGQGNYGYTF

clone_size: medium-sized
cdr3_length: 15
v_call: TRBV4-1
d_call: TRBD2
j_call: TRBJ2-3
cdr3_nt: TGCGCCAGCAGCCCTTGGAGCGGGGGGGCAGATACGCAGTATTTT
cdr3_aa: CASSPWSGGADTQYF

clone_size: once
cdr3_length: 17
v_call: TRBV5-4
d_call: TRBD1
j_call: TRBJ2-7
cdr3_nt: TGTGCCAGCAGCTCGCCACGGCCGGGACAGGGGGCGGAAGAGCAGTACTTC
cdr3_aa: CASSSPRPGQGAEEQYF

clone_size: NA
cdr3_length: 17
v_call: TRBV2
d_call: NA
j_call: TRBJ2-5
cdr3_nt: TGTGCCAGCAGACCCATGGGTCTGACAGCCCCCCAAGAGACCCAGTACTTC
cdr3_aa: CASRPMGLTAPQETQYF

clone_size: few
cdr3_length: 14
v_call: TRBV27
d_call: NA
j_call: TRBJ1-1
cdr3_nt: TGTGCCAGCAGTTCAAACGGGCGGGGCACTGAAGCTTTCTTT
cdr3_aa: CASSSNGRGTEAFF

clone_size: NA
cdr3_length: 14
v_call: TRBV6-1
d_call: NA
j_call: TRBJ1-1
cdr3_nt: TGTGCCAGCAGTCCAACAGACCTGCTCACTGAAGCTTTCTTT
cdr3_aa: CASSPTDLLTEAFF

clone_size: NA
cdr3_length: 12
v_call: TRBV29-1
d_call: TRBD1
j_call: TRBJ1-1
cdr3_nt: TGCAGCATCCATCCAGGGGGCACTGAAGCTTTCTTT
cdr3_aa: CSIHPGGTEAFF

clone_size: NA
cdr3_length: 18
v_call: TRBV28
d_call: TRBD1
j_call: TRBJ2-6
cdr3_nt: TGTGCCAGCAGTTGGTCGTACAGGGGCTACTCTGGGGCCAACGTCCTGACTTTC
cdr3_aa: CASSWSYRGYSGANVLTF

clone_size: NA
cdr3_length: 14
v_call: TRBV2
d_call: NA
j_call: TRBJ2-2
cdr3_nt: TGTGCCAGCAGTGAGCAGGGTAACACCGGGGAGCTGTTTTTT
cdr3_aa: CASSEQGNTGELFF

clone_size: once
cdr3_length: 15
v_call: TRBV5-5
d_call: TRBD2
j_call: TRBJ2-7
cdr3_nt: TGTGCCAGTTTTCTAGCGGGGGGGAGCTCCTACGAGCAGTACTTC
cdr3_aa: CASFLAGGSSYEQYF

clone_size: NA
cdr3_length: 14
v_call: TRBV6-5
d_call: NA
j_call: TRBJ1-1
cdr3_nt: TGTGCCAGCAGCAACCCAATTAGGAACACTGAAGCTTTCTTT
cdr3_aa: CASSNPIRNTEAFF

clone_size: few
cdr3_length: 15
v_call: TRBV5-6
d_call: NA
j_call: TRBJ2-3
cdr3_nt: TGTGCCAGCAGCCGGAGGGGTACAAGCACAGATACGCAGTATTTT
cdr3_aa: CASSRRGTSTDTQYF

clone_size: NA
cdr3_length: 13
v_call: TRBV7-6
d_call: NA
j_call: TRBJ2-7
cdr3_nt: TGTGCCAGCAGCCCTTATAGAACCTACGAGCAGTACTTC
cdr3_aa: CASSPYRTYEQYF

clone_size: NA
cdr3_length: 16
v_call: TRBV27
d_call: NA
j_call: TRBJ1-2
cdr3_nt: TGTGCCAGCAGTTTATTTTATAACCAGGGTACCTATGGCTACACCTTC
cdr3_aa: CASSLFYNQGTYGYTF

clone_size: few
cdr3_length: 14
v_call: TRBV6-6
d_call: NA
j_call: TRBJ1-6
cdr3_nt: TGTGCCAGCAGTTATAAACAGGGTAATTCACCCCTCCACTTT
cdr3_aa: CASSYKQGNSPLHF

clone_size: NA
cdr3_length: 16
v_call: TRBV29-1
d_call: NA
j_call: TRBJ2-1
cdr3_nt: TGCAGCGTTGCGGGGGGCCTTTTCGGCTCCTACAATGAGCAGTTCTTC
cdr3_aa: CSVAGGLFGSYNEQFF